Shown below are 19 T cell receptor beta chains from a single sample sequenced in a study of cytomegalovirus exposure and HLA in healthy donors. The PCR employed 60 Vbeta primers together with 13 Jbeta primers. This table comes from immunoSEQ multiplex PCR, and its TCRdb copy is limited to in-frame clones, with some not included. The sample includes 150,000 to 200,000 clones, about 9% of them seen just once. Input material: PBMCs. The receptors were gathered from a woman aged 25 to 39 in good health and CMV-seropositive.

The chain recombines TRBV5-1 with TRBJ1-2; tentative D call: TRBD1 (5 bases). Germline V gene data show CDR1 as SGHRS and CDR2 as YFSETQ. There are 14 residues in the CDR3. V was shortened by 0 bases and J by 3 bases, with 9 bases between the two germline ends. In DNA form, the CDR3 reads TGCGCCAGCAGCTTGGAGGGGAAGTACTATGGCTACACCTTC. Its translation: CASSLEGKYYGYTF.

There are a few counts of this clone. This chain links TRBV4-1 with TRBJ2-7; TRBD2 aligns across 9 bases. Germline values: CDR1 MGHRA, CDR2 YSYEKL. V lost 2 bases to trimming and J lost 4 bases; unmatched junction nucleotides: 3. The CDR3 is 14 residues long. CDR3 coding DNA: TGCGCCAGCAGCCAAAAGGCGGGAGGGTACGAGCAGTACTTC. This gives the protein CASSQKAGGYEQYF.

CDR3 protein: CASSLVWDDRGLSPIEQYF. The CDR3 DNA sequence: TGCGCCAGCAGCTTGGTATGGGACGACAGGGGGCTATCCCCTATCGAGCAGTACTTC. This sequence joins TRBV5-1 and TRBJ2-7, with 10 bases matching TRBD1. Germline lookup yields CDR1 SGHRS and CDR2 YFSETQ. The ends lost 0 bases at V and 6 bases at J; junction bases unmatched: 18. This CDR3 has 19 residues.

The CDR3 spells CASSPLGGNQPQHF. The CDR3 DNA reads as TGTGCCAGCAGCCCCCTGGGGGGGAATCAGCCCCAGCATTTT. The V call is TRBV14, the J call TRBJ1-5, with D perhaps matching TRBD1 (5 bases). V dropped 4 bases and J dropped 4 bases, with 11 bases sitting between them. The CDR3 sequence is 14 residues long. In germline, CDR1 is SGHDN, CDR2 FVKESK.

The CDR3 coding sequence is TGTGCCAGCAGCTTGGACTGGGGAGTGAACACTGAAGCTTTCTTT. This gives the protein CASSLDWGVNTEAFF. The gene calls are TRBV5-6 and TRBJ1-1; D ambiguous. Trimming cost V 0 bases and J 0 bases, with 9 bases left between them. Germline V gene lookup returns CDR1 SGHDT and CDR2 YYEEEE. The CDR3 has 15 amino acids.

This clone showed up just a few times. The rearrangement uses TRBV30 and TRBJ1-1, with D uncertain. The CDR3 loop spans 14 amino acids. CDR1 and CDR2 from the germline V gene are GTSNPN and SVGIG (reference sequence). The V gene lost 1 base and the J gene lost 2 bases, with 11 bases spanning the gap. CDR3 nucleotide sequence: TGTGCCTGGAGTGCGATGACTCCTAACACTGAAGCTTTCTTT. This gives the protein CAWSAMTPNTEAFF.

J is TRBJ2-1 and V is TRBV4-2, with D possibly being TRBD1 (5 bases). Trimming removed 0 bases at V and 4 bases at J, with 10 bases between. Germline loops: CDR1 LGHNA, CDR2 YNFKEQ. This CDR3 region has 15 residues. The CDR3 reads CASSQEGAFYNEQFF. The CDR3 bases are TGTGCCAGCAGCCAAGAAGGGGCGTTTTACAATGAGCAGTTCTTC.

This sequence joins TRBV5-1 and TRBJ2-5; 8 positions match TRBD1. The CDR3 has 15 residues. Germline V gives CDR1 SGHRS, CDR2 YFSETQ. After removal of 4 bases from V and 5 bases from J, the junction contained 10 bases not matched to a gene. CDR3 sequence: CASSPPQGAGETQYF. The CDR3 DNA reads as TGCGCCAGCAGCCCTCCCCAGGGGGCTGGGGAGACCCAGTACTTC.

V usage is TRBV29-1 and J usage is TRBJ1-4; D not resolved. The CDR3 has 10 residues. V was clipped by 4 bases and J by 7 bases, with 4 bases between them. In germline, CDR1 is SQVTM, CDR2 ANQGSEA. The CDR3 protein is CSVGAEKLFF. The CDR3 DNA reads as TGCAGCGTTGGAGCTGAAAAACTGTTTTTT.

This clone appeared a few times. The CDR3: CASSLASGRFGNEQFF. DNA for the CDR3: TGTGCCAGCAGCTTGGCCAGCGGGAGATTTGGTAATGAGCAGTTCTTC. The chain uses TRBV5-4 and TRBJ2-1; 8 positions agree with TRBD2. The germline CDR1 and CDR2 sequences are SGHNT and YYREEE (reference sequence). This CDR3 spans 16 amino acids. V was clipped by 0 bases and J by 7 bases; unmatched bases: 9.

This sequence joins TRBV29-1 and TRBJ1-4; D is ambiguous. V was trimmed by 4 bases and J by 3 bases, leaving 9 bases between them. Germline-derived CDR1 and CDR2 are SQVTM and ANQGSEA. The CDR3 runs 13 residues. The CDR3 DNA is TGCAGCGTTGGGCCATTTGCTAATGAAAAACTGTTTTTT. Translating gives CSVGPFANEKLFF.

The chain has TRBV6-5 and TRBJ1-3; unclear D gene. Trimming removed 7 bases at V and 1 base at J, with 8 bases between. CDR1 MNHEY and CDR2 SVGAGI come from the germline V gene. The CDR3 loop spans 13 amino acids. The CDR3 loop is CASMRLSGNTIYF. CDR3 coding DNA: TGTGCCAGCATGCGGTTATCTGGAAACACCATATATTTT.

This clone turned up a few times. J is TRBJ1-2 and V is TRBV5-4; 7 bases fit TRBD1. Germline V gene sequence: CDR1 SGHNT, CDR2 YYREEE (reference sequence). CDR3 length: 13 amino acids. V lost 2 bases, J lost 8 bases, and 6 bases stayed unmatched. The DNA of the CDR3 is TGTGCCAGCAGCTTCCAGGGGGTTAGGGGCTACACCTTC. It is translated as CASSFQGVRGYTF.

This clone has just a few counts. The J gene is TRBJ2-1, the V gene TRBV18; D gene unclear. The CDR3 totals 15 residues. V lost 6 bases, J lost 2 bases, and 14 bases lay in between. From germline, CDR1 is KGHSH and CDR2 LQKENI. The CDR3 spells CASSNWSSTYNEQFF. The CDR3 bases are TGTGCCAGCTCGAACTGGTCCTCAACCTACAATGAGCAGTTCTTC.

This clone was counted between two and nine times. The chain is built from TRBV5-1 and TRBJ2-1; TRBD2 agrees at 8 bases. The CDR3 has 14 residues. CDR1 SGHRS and CDR2 YFSETQ come from the germline V gene. J was trimmed by 9 bases and V by 2 bases; bases with no gene match: 7. The DNA of the CDR3 is TGCGCCAGCAGCTTCCCAGCGGGAGATGGTGAGCAGTTCTTC. It is translated as CASSFPAGDGEQFF.

The rearrangement joins TRBV7-2 to TRBJ2-5; 7 bases match TRBD2. CDR3 length: 15 amino acids. Germline values: CDR1 SGHTA, CDR2 FQGNSA. The V gene end was trimmed by 3 bases and the J gene end by 3 bases; junction bases not matched to a gene: 7. CDR3 in amino acids: CASSFQRGMEETQYF. The CDR3 DNA sequence: TGTGCCAGCAGCTTCCAGCGGGGAATGGAAGAGACCCAGTACTTC.

This clone was seen a few times. This chain links TRBV7-9 with TRBJ2-3, with D hard to call. CDR1 SEHNR and CDR2 FQNEAQ come from the germline V gene (reference sequence). With 1 base removed from V and 2 bases from J, the gap between germline ends came to 13 bases. CDR3 size: 16 residues. CDR3 protein: CASSLDRPKLTDTQYF. The CDR3 DNA sequence: TGTGCCAGCAGCTTAGACAGACCCAAACTCACAGATACGCAGTATTTT.

The chain links TRBV6-5 to TRBJ2-1; TRBD1 matches at 9 bases. The junction had 9 bases not matched to a gene; V was cut back by 7 bases and J by 5 bases. CDR3 length: 15 residues. Per germline, CDR1 MNHEY and CDR2 SVGAGI. CDR3: CASNSGTGSDNEQFF. CDR3 DNA sequence: TGTGCCAGCAATTCCGGGACAGGGTCTGACAATGAGCAGTTCTTC.

There are a few counts of this clone. The rearrangement joins TRBV29-1 to TRBJ2-7, with 8 bases that match TRBD1. J lost 5 bases, V lost 4 bases, and 7 bases had no gene match. The CDR3 has 13 amino acids. Germline loops: CDR1 SQVTM, CDR2 ANQGSEA. CDR3 DNA: TGCAGCGTTGTAGGACAGGGCGGTCACGAGCAGTACTTC. As protein: CSVVGQGGHEQYF.